This T cell receptor (beta chain) was sequenced during a study of beta chain features in type 1 diabetes. This clone was counted a few times. The antigen is undetermined. About 116 mL of blood, on average, came from one heparinised draw per donor. Expressed TCRB transcripts were sequenced after all isolated RNA was converted to cDNA. Measured with immunoSEQ multiplex PCR; TCRdb has only the in-frame clones, and not every one. The sample yields some 200,000 clones, 16% seen once. Study-wide results and caveats: The question left open here concerned HLA type influencing TCRB rearrangement. A moderate, significant TCRB CDR3 shortening appeared in type 1 diabetes across four CD4+ subsets.

Trimming at V came to 4 bases and at J to 5 bases, leaving 8 bases not matched to a gene. CDR1 and CDR2 (germline): MGHRA, YSYEKL. The CDR3 is 15 amino acids. What was sequenced was naive CD4+ T cells from blood. This chain links TRBV4-1 with TRBJ1-5, with 7 bases matching TRBD1. The clonotype comes from a man younger than 40 with type 1 diabetes. The CDR3 DNA follows: TGCGCCAGCAGCCGAGAGACAGGGAGAGATCAGCCCCAGCATTTT. Translating gives CASSRETGRDQPQHF.